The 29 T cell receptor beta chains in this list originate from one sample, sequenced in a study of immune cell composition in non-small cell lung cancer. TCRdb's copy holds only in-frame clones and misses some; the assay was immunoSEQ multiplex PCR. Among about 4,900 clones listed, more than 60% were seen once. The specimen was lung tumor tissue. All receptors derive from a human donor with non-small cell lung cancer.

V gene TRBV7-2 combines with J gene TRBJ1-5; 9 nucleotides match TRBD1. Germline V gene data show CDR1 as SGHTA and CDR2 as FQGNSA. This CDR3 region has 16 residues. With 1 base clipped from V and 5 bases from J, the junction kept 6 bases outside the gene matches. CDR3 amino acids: CASSLGGQGPHQPQHF. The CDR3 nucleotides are TGTGCCAGCAGCTTAGGAGGACAGGGGCCCCATCAGCCCCAGCATTTT.

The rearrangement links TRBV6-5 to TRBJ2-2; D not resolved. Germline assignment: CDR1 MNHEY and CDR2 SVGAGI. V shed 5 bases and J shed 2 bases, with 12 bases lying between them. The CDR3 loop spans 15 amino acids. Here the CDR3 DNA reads TGTGCCAGCAGTAACGTAAGCCCAAACACCGGGGAGCTGTTTTTT. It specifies CASSNVSPNTGELFF.

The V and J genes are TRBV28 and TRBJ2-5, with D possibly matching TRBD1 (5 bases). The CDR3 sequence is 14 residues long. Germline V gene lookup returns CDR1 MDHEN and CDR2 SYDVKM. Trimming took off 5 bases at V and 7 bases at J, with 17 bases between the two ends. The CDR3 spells CASSLTGVWGTQYF. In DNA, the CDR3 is TGTGCCAGCAGTCTAACAGGAGTTTGGGGGACCCAGTACTTC.

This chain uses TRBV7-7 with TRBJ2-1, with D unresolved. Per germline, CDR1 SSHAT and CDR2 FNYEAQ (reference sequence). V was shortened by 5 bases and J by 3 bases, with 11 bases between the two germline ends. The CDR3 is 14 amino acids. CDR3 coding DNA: TGTGCCAGCAGCCCGCTCCAGGACTACAATGAGCAGTTCTTC. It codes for CASSPLQDYNEQFF.

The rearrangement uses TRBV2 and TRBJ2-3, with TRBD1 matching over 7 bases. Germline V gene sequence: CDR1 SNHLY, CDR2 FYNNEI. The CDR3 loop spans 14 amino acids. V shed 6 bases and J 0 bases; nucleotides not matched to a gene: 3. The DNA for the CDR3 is TGTGCCAGCAGACAGGGGTCTAGCACAGATACGCAGTATTTT. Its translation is CASRQGSSTDTQYF.

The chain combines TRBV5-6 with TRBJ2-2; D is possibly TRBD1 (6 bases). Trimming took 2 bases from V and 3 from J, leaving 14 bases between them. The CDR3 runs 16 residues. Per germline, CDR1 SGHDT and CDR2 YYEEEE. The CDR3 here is CASSFVKDSYTGELFF. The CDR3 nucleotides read TGTGCCAGCAGCTTTGTAAAGGACAGCTACACCGGGGAGCTGTTTTTT.

The CDR3 DNA reads TGTGCCAGCAGTGGACGGGTTAGCAATCAGCCCCAGCATTTT. Protein sequence: CASSGRVSNQPQHF. The chain combines TRBV6-1 with TRBJ1-5; D not resolved. This CDR3 is 14 amino acids long. The V and J ends lost 4 bases and 0 bases respectively, with 7 bases between them. Germline assignment: CDR1 MNHNS and CDR2 SASEGT.

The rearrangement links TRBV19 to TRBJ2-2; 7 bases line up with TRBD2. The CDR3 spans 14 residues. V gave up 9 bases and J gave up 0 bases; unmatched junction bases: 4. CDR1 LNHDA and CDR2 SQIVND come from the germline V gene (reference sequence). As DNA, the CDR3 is TGTGCCAGCCGTCGGGGGGCGAACACCGGGGAGCTGTTTTTT. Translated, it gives CASRRGANTGELFF.

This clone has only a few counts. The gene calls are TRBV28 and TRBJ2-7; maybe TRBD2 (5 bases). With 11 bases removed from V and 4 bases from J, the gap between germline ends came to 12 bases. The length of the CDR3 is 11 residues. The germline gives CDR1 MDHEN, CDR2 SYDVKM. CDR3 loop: CAAKRSYEQYF. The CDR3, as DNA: TGTGCCGCCAAGCGGTCATACGAGCAGTACTTC. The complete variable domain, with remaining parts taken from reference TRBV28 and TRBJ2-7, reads DVKVTQSSRYLVKRTGEKVFLECVQDMDHENMFWYRQDPGLGLRLIYFSYDVKMKEKGDIPEGYSVSREKKERFSLILESASTNQTSMYLCAAKRSYEQYFGPGTRLTVT.

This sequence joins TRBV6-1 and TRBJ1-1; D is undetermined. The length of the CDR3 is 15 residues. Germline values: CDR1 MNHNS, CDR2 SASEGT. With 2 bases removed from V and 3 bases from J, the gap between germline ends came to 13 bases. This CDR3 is CASSEIGERDTEAFF. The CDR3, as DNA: TGTGCCAGCAGTGAAATTGGGGAGCGCGACACTGAAGCTTTCTTT.

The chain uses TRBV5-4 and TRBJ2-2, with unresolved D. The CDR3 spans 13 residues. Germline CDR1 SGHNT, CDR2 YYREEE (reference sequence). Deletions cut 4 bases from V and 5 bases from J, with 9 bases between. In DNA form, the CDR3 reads TGTGCCAGCAGCCCACAGACGACCGGGGAGCTGTTTTTT. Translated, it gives CASSPQTTGELFF. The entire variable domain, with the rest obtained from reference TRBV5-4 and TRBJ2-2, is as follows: ETGVTQSPTHLIKTRGQQVTLRCSSQSGHNTVSWYQQALGQGPQFIFQYYREEENGRGNFPPRFSGLQFPNYSSELNVNALELDDSALYLCASSPQTTGELFFGEGSRLTVL.

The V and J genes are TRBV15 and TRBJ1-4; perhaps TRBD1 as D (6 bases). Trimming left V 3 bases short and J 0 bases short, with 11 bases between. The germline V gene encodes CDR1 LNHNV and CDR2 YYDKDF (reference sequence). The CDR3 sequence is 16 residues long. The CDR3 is CATSSAGVATNEKLFF. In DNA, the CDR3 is TGTGCCACCAGCAGCGCAGGGGTTGCAACTAATGAAAAACTGTTTTTT.

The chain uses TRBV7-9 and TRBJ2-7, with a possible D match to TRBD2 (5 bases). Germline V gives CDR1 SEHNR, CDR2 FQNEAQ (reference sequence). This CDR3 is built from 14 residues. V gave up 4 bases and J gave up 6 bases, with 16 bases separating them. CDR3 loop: CASSSDGEPTEQYF. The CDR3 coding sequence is TGTGCCAGCAGCTCGGACGGGGAGCCGACCGAGCAGTACTTC.

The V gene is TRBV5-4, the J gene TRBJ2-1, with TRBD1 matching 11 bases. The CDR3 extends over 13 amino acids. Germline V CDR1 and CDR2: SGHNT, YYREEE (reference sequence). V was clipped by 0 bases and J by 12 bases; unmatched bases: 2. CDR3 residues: CASSLAGTGGQFF. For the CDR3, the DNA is TGTGCCAGCAGCTTGGCTGGGACAGGGGGGCAGTTCTTC.

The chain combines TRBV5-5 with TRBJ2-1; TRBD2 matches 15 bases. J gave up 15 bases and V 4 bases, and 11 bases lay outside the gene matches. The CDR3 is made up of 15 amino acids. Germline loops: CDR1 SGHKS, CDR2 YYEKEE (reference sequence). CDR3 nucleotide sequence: TGTGCCAGCAGCGTGTGGACTAGCGGGGGGGCCGGGGGGTTCTTC. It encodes CASSVWTSGGAGGFF.

CDR3 sequence: CASSLAGTLGNTDTQYF. In nucleotides, the CDR3 is TGCGCCAGCAGCTTGGCCGGGACTCTAGGCAACACAGATACGCAGTATTTT. This chain uses TRBV5-1 with TRBJ2-3; the D gene is possibly TRBD2 (6 bases). CDR1 and CDR2 (germline): SGHRS, YFSETQ. The ends were cut back, 0 bases at V and 2 bases at J, with 16 bases in the middle. The CDR3 covers 17 residues.

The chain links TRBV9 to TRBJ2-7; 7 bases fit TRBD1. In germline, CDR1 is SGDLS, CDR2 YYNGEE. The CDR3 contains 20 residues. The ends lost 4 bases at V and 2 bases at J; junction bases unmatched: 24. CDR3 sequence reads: CASSSQDRVTTGSVAYEQYF. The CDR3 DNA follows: TGTGCCAGCAGCTCCCAAGACAGGGTTACGACGGGCTCGGTGGCCTACGAGCAGTACTTC.

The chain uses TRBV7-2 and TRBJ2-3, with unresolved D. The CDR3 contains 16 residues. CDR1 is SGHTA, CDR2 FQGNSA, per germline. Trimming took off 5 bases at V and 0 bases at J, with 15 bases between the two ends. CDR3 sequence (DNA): TGTGCCAGCAGCAACAAGGCGGCATTTAGCACAGATACGCAGTATTTT. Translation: CASSNKAAFSTDTQYF.

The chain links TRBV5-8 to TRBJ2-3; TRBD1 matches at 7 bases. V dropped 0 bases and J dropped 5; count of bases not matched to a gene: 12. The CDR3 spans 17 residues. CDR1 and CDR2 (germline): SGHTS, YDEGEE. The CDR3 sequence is CASSLGTGSSSRDTQYF. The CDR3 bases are TGTGCCAGCAGCTTGGGGACAGGAAGTAGCTCGAGAGATACGCAGTATTTT.

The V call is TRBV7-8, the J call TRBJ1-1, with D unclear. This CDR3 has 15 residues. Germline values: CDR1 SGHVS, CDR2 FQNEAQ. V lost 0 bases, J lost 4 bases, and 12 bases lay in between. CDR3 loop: CASSLAGGSGTEAFF. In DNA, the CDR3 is TGTGCCAGCAGCTTAGCGGGTGGGTCGGGCACTGAAGCTTTCTTT.

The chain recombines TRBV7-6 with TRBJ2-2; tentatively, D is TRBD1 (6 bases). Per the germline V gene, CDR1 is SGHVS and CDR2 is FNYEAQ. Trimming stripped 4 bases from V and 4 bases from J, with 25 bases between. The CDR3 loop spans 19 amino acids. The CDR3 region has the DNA TGTGCCAGCAGCTCAACCAGGACAGATGTCGCCCCGGGCACCGGGGAGCTGTTTTTT. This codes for CASSSTRTDVAPGTGELFF.

The CDR3 bases are TGTGCCAGCACCCCTGAGTGGGGCTTCAATGGCTACACCTTC. Amino acids: CASTPEWGFNGYTF. The V call is TRBV9, the J call TRBJ1-2; D may be TRBD1 (5 bases). The CDR3 has 14 amino acids. Trimming stripped 6 bases from V and 6 bases from J, with 18 bases between. Germline V gene sequence: CDR1 SGDLS, CDR2 YYNGEE.

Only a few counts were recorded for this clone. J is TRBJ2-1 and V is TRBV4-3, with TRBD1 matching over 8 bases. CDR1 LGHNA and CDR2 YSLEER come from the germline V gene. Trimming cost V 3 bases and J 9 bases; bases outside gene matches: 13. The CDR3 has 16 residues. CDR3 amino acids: CASSHLTGATQGEQFF. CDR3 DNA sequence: TGCGCCAGCAGCCACTTGACAGGGGCGACCCAGGGTGAGCAGTTCTTC.

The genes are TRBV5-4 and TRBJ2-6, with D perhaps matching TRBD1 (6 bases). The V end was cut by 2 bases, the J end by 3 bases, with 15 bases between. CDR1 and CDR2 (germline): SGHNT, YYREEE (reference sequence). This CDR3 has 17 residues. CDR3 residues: CASSLGTPLGGANVLTF. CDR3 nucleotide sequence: TGTGCCAGCAGCTTAGGGACACCTCTGGGTGGGGCCAACGTCCTGACTTTC.

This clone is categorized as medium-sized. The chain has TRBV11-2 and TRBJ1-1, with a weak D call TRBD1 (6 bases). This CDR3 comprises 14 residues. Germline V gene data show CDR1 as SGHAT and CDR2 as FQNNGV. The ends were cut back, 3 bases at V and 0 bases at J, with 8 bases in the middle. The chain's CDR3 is CASSFGQLNTEAFF. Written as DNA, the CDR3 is TGTGCCAGCAGCTTCGGACAGCTGAACACTGAAGCTTTCTTT.

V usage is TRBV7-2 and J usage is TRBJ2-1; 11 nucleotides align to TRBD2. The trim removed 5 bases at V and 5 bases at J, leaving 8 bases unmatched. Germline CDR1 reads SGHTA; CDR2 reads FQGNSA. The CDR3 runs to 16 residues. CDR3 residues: CASSRFGSGGDNEQFF. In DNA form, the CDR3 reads TGTGCCAGCAGCCGGTTCGGTAGCGGGGGGGACAATGAGCAGTTCTTC.

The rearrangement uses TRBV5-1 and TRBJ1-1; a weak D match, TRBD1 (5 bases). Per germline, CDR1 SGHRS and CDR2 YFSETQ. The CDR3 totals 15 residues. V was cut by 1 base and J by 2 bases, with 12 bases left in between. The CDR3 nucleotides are TGCGCCAGCAGCTTGTCCCGACAGACAAACACTGAAGCTTTCTTT. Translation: CASSLSRQTNTEAFF. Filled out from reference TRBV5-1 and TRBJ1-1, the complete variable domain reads KAGVTQTPRYLIKTRGQQVTLSCSPISGHRSVSWYQQTPGQGLQFLFEYFSETQRNKGNFPGRFSGRQFSNSRSEMNVSTLELGDSALYLCASSLSRQTNTEAFFGQGTRLTVV.

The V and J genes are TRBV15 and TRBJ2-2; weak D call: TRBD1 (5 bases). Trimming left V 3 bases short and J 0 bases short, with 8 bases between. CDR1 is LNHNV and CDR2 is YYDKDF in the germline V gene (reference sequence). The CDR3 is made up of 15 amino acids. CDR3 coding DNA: TGTGCCACCAGCAGCTCGACAGCGAACACCGGGGAGCTGTTTTTT. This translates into CATSSSTANTGELFF.

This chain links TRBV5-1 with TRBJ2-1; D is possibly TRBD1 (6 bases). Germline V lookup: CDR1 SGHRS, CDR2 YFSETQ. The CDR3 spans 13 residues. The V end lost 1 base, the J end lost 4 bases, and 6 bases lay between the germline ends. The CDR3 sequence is CASSLTGYNEQFF. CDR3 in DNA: TGCGCCAGCAGCTTGACAGGGTACAATGAGCAGTTCTTC.